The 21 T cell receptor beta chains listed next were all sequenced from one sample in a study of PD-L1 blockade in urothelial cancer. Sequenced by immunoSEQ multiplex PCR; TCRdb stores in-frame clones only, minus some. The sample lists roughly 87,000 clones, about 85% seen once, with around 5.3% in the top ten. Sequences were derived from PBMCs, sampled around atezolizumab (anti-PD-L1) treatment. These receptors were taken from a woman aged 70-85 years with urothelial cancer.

CDR3 DNA: TGCGCCAGCAGCTTGGAAGCGGGAGGGCCAGGATCCTACGAGCAGTACTTC. Encoded protein: CASSLEAGGPGSYEQYF. The chain has TRBV5-1 and TRBJ2-7; 10 bases match TRBD2. Losses at the gene ends were 0 bases for V and 1 base for J; bases not matched to a gene: 7. This CDR3 is 17 amino acids long. The germline CDR1 and CDR2 sequences are SGHRS and YFSETQ.

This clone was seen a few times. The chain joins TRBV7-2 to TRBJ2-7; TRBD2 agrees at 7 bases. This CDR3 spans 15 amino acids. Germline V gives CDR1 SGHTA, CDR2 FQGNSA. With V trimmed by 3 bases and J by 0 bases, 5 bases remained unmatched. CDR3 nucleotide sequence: TGTGCCAGCAGCTTTCTAGCGGTAAGCTCCTACGAGCAGTACTTC. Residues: CASSFLAVSSYEQYF. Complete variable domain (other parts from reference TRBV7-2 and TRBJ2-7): GAGVSQSPSNKVTEKGKDVELRCDPISGHTALYWYRQSLGQGLEFLIYFQGNSAPDKSGLPSDRFSAERTGGSVSTLTIQRTQQEDSAVYLCASSFLAVSSYEQYFGPGTRLTVT.

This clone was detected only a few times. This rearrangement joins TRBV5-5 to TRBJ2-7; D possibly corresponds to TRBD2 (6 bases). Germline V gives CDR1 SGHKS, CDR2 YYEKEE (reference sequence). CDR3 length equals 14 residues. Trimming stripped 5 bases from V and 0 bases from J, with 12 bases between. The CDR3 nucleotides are TGTGCCAGCAGACCGCCGGGAGTCTCCTACGAGCAGTACTTC. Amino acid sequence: CASRPPGVSYEQYF.

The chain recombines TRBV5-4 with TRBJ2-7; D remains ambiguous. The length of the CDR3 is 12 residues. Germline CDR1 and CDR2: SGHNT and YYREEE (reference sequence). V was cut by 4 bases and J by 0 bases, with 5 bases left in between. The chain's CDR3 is CASSPDSYEQYF. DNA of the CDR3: TGTGCCAGCAGCCCAGACTCCTACGAGCAGTACTTC.

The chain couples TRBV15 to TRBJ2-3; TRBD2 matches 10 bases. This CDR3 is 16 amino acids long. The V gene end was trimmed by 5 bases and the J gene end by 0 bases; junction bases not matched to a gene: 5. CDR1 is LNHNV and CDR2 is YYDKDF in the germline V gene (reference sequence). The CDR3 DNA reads TGTGCCACCAGCCGTGGACTAGCGGTTAGCACAGATACGCAGTATTTT. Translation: CATSRGLAVSTDTQYF.

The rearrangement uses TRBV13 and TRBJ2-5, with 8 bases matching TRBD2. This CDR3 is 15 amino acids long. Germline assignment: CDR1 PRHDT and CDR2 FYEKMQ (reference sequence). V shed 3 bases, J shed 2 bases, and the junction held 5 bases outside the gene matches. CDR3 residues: CASSLGGGLQETQYF. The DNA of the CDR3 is TGTGCCAGCAGCTTGGGCGGGGGGCTACAAGAGACCCAGTACTTC. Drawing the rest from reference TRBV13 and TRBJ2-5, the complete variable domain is AAGVIQSPRHLIKEKRETATLKCYPIPRHDTVYWYQQGPGQDPQFLISFYEKMQSDKGSIPDRFSAQQFSDYHSELNMSSLELGDSALYFCASSLGGGLQETQYFGPGTRLLVL.

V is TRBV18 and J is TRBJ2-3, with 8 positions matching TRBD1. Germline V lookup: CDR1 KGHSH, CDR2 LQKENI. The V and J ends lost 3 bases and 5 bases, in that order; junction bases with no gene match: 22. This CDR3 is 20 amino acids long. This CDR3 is CASSPLTRLDREKHIDTQYF. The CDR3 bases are TGTGCCAGCTCACCCCTGACACGTTTGGACAGGGAGAAGCACATAGATACGCAGTATTTT.

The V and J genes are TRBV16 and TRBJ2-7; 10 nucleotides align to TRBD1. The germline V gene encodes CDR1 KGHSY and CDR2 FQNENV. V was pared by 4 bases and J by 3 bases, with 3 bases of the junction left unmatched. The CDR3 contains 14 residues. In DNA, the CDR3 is TGTGCCAGCAGCCCCAGGACAGGGGGCTACGAGCAGTACTTC. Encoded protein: CASSPRTGGYEQYF.

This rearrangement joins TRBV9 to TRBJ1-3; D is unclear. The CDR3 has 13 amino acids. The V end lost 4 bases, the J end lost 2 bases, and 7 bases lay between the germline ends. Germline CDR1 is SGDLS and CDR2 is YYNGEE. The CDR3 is CASSPQTGNTIYF. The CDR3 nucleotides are TGTGCCAGCAGCCCTCAGACTGGAAACACCATATATTTT.

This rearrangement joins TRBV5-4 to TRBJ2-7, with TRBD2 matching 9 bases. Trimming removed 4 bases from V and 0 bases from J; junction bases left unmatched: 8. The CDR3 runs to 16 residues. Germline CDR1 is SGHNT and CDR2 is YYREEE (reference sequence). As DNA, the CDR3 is TGTGCCAGCAGCGTTGCTAGCGGGACGATCTCCTACGAGCAGTACTTC. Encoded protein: CASSVASGTISYEQYF.

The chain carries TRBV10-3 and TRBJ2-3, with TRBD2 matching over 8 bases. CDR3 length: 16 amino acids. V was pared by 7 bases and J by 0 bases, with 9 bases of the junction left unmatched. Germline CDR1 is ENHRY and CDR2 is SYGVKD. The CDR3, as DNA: TGTGCCATCACTCGAGAGGCTAGCGGGAGCACAGATACGCAGTATTTT. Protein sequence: CAITREASGSTDTQYF.

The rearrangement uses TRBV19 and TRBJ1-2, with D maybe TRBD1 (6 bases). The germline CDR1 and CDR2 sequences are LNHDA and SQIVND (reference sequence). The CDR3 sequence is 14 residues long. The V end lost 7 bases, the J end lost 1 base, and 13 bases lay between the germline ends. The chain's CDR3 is CASTGDTNNYGYTF. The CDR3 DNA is TGTGCCAGTACCGGGGACACCAATAACTATGGCTACACCTTC.

The CDR3 loop is CASSLGLAEDTQYF. In DNA form, the CDR3 reads TGTGCCAGCAGCCTTGGACTAGCGGAAGATACGCAGTATTTT. The chain has TRBV11-2 and TRBJ2-3, with 10 bases fitting TRBD2. CDR3 length equals 14 residues. V was pared by 5 bases and J by 5 bases, with 4 bases of the junction left unmatched. CDR1 is SGHAT and CDR2 is FQNNGV in the germline V gene.

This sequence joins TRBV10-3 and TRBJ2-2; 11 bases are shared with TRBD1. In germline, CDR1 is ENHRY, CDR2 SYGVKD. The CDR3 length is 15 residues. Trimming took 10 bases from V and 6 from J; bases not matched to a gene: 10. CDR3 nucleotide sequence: TGTGCCACCAGGGCCGGGACAGGGGGAGCCGGGGAGCTGTTTTTT. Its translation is CATRAGTGGAGELFF.

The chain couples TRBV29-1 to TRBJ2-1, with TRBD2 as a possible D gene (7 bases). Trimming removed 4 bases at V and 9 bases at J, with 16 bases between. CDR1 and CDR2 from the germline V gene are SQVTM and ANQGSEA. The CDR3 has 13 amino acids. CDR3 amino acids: CSVVGGAFGEQFF. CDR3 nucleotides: TGCAGCGTTGTTGGGGGGGCCTTTGGTGAGCAGTTCTTC.

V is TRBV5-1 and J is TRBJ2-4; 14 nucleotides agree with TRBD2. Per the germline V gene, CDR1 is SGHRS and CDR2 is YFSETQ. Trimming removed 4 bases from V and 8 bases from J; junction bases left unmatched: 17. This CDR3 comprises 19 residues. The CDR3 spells CASSLGNSGLAGASDIQYF. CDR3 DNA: TGCGCCAGCAGCCTCGGAAACTCGGGACTAGCGGGGGCCTCAGACATTCAGTACTTC.

As DNA, the CDR3 is TGTGCCAGCAGTTTGAAGCCGGGGGGGGGCGGGGAGCTGTTTTTT. Translated, it gives CASSLKPGGGGELFF. The chain uses TRBV27 and TRBJ2-2, with TRBD2 matching 8 bases. CDR1 is MNHEY and CDR2 is SMNVEV in the germline V gene (reference sequence). Losses at the gene ends were 3 bases for V and 7 bases for J; bases not matched to a gene: 7. The CDR3 runs 15 residues.

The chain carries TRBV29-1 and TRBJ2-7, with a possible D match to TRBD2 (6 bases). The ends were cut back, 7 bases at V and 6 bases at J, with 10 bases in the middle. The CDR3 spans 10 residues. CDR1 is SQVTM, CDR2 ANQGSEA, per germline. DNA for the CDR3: TGCAGCGCCAGGACTACCGAGCAGTACTTC. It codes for CSARTTEQYF.

The CDR3 bases are TGTGCCAGCAGCCGGACAGGGAAACTTAACTATGGCTACACCTTC. Encoded protein: CASSRTGKLNYGYTF. This rearrangement joins TRBV5-4 to TRBJ1-2; 8 nucleotides line up with TRBD1. The CDR3 has 15 residues. Germline CDR1 reads SGHNT; CDR2 reads YYREEE (reference sequence). After removal of 4 bases from V and 1 base from J, the junction contained 6 bases not matched to a gene.

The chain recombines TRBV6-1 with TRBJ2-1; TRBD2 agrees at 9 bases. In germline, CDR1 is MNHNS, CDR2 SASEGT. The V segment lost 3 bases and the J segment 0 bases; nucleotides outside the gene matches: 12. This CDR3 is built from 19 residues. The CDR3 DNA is TGTGCCAGCAGTGACCCGGGTCTGCTAGCGGGGTTCTCCTACAATGAGCAGTTCTTC. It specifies CASSDPGLLAGFSYNEQFF.

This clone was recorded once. The CDR3 DNA is TGTGCCAGCAGGAGACAGGGGGCCATTGGAAACACCATATATTTT. Its translation: CASRRQGAIGNTIYF. V usage is TRBV27 and J usage is TRBJ1-3, with 10 bases that match TRBD1. The junction had 5 bases not matched to a gene; V was cut back by 6 bases and J by 3 bases. Looked up from germline, CDR1 is MNHEY and CDR2 is SMNVEV (reference sequence). The CDR3 consists of 15 residues.